This T cell receptor (beta chain) originates from a study of OX40 agonist ivuxolimab in advanced cancers. Findings and limits, study-wide: More expanded clones were found, on average, in CD8+ than in CD4+ T cells.

After removal of 2 bases from V and 2 bases from J, the junction contained 10 bases not matched to a gene. The CDR3 loop spans 16 amino acids. Germline CDR1 SGHRS, CDR2 YFSETQ. Clones were read by immunoSEQ multiplex PCR, and TCRdb kept only the in-frame ones, dropping some. The sample has approximately 11,000 clones; 77% are singletons. Cycle 7 day 1, cycle 4 day 1, and baseline were the timepoints at which blood was sampled. Notes on this clone: Antigen: not known.

V gene TRBV5-1 combines with J gene TRBJ2-7; 7 bases align to TRBD1. This specimen was CD4+ or CD8+ T cells sorted from blood, taken in a trial of the OX40 agonist ivuxolimab. The clonotype comes from an adult with an advanced solid tumor such as melanoma, head and neck, liver or kidney cancer. CDR3 in amino acids: CASSLNDRVYTYEQYF. The CDR3 nucleotides read TGCGCCAGCAGCTTAAACGACAGGGTCTATACCTACGAGCAGTACTTC.